This T cell receptor (beta chain) was observed in a study of early T cells in non-severe SARS-CoV-2 infection. The CDR3 is made up of 17 amino acids. The V and J ends lost 2 bases and 0 bases respectively, with 16 bases between them. The germline CDR1 and CDR2 sequences are LGHDT and YNNKEL (reference sequence). This clonotype was counted only a few times. TCRdb re-analysed the 5' RACE reads in MiXCR, keeping a single row per CDR3 protein. The top ten hold over 8% of the sample, which has over 50,000 distinct CDR3 sequences, around 8% seen once. The gene calls are TRBV3-1 and TRBJ1-1, with a weak D call TRBD1 (6 bases). This receptor was taken from an adult who was a healthcare worker with PCR-confirmed SARS-CoV-2 infection or an uninfected control (not recorded which). Sequenced material: whole blood. This chain's CDR3 is CASSQYRPGAMNTEAFF. As DNA, the CDR3 is TGTGCCAGCAGCCAATACCGCCCAGGGGCAATGAACACTGAAGCTTTCTTT.